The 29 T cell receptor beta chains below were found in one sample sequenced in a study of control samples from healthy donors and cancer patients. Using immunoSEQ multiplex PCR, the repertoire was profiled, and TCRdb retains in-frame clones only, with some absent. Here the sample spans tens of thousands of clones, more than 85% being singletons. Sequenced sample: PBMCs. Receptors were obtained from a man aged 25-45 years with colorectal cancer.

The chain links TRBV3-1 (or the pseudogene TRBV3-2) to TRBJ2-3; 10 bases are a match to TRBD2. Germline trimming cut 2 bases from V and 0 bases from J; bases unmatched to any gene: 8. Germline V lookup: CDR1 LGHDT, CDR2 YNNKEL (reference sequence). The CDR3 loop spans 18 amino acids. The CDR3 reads CASSQLAGAIASTDTQYF. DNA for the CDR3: TGTGCCAGCAGCCAACTAGCGGGGGCAATCGCTAGCACAGATACGCAGTATTTT.

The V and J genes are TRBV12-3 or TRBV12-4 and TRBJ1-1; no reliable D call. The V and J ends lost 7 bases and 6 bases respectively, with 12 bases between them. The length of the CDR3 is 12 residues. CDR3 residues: CASKRPAAEAFF. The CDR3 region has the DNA TGTGCCAGCAAACGGCCAGCCGCTGAAGCTTTCTTT.

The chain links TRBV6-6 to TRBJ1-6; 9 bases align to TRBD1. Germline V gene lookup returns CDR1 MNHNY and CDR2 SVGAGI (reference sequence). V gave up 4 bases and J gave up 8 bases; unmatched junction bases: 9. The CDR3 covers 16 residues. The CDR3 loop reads CASSSSGQGRYSPLHF. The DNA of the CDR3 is TGTGCCAGCAGTTCCTCAGGACAGGGGCGTTATTCACCCCTCCACTTT.

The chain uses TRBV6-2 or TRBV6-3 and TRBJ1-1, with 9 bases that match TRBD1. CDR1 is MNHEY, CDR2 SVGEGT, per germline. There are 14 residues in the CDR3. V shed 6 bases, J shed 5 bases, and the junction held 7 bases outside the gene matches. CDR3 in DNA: TGTGCCAGCAGCCTGACAGGGGGGGGAACTGAAGCTTTCTTT. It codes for CASSLTGGGTEAFF.

DNA of the CDR3: TGTGCCAGCAGGGGAGCGGGGGAGAATGAGCAGTTCTTC. This encodes CASRGAGENEQFF. The chain combines TRBV19 with TRBJ2-1, with 8 bases aligning to TRBD2. Germline V gene data show CDR1 as LNHDA and CDR2 as SQIVND (reference sequence). The CDR3 has 13 amino acids. V was pared by 9 bases and J by 7 bases, with 8 bases of the junction left unmatched.

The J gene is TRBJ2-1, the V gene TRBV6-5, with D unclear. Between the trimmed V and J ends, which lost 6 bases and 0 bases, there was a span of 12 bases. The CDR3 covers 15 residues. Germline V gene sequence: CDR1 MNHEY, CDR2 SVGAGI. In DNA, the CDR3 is TGTGCCAGCAGGAGCAGCCCAAGCTCCTACAATGAGCAGTTCTTC. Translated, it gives CASRSSPSSYNEQFF.

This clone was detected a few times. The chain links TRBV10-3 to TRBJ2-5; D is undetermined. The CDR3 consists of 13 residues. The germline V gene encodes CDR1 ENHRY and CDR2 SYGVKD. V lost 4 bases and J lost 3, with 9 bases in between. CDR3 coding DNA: TGTGCCATCAGTGGAAACCCAGAAGAGACCCAGTACTTC. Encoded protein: CAISGNPEETQYF.

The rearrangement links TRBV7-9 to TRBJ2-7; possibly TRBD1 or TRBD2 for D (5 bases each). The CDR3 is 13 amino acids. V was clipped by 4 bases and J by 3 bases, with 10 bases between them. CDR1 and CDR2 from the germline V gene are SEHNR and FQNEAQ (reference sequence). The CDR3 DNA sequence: TGTGCCAGCAGCTACGGGGCCCTCTACGAGCAGTACTTC. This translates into CASSYGALYEQYF.

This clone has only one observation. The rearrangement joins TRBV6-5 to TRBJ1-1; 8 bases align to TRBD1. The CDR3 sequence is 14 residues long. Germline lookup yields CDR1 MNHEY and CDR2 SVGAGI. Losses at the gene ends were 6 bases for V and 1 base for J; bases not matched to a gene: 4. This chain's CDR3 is CASSPGTGNTEAFF. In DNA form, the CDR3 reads TGTGCCAGCAGCCCCGGGACAGGGAACACTGAAGCTTTCTTT.

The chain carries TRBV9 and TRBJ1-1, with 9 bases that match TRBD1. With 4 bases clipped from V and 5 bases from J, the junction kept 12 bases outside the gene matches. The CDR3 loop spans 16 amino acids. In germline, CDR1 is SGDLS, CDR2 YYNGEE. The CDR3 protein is CASSPRVGQGRTEAFF. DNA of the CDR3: TGTGCCAGCAGCCCGAGAGTGGGACAGGGAAGGACTGAAGCTTTCTTT.

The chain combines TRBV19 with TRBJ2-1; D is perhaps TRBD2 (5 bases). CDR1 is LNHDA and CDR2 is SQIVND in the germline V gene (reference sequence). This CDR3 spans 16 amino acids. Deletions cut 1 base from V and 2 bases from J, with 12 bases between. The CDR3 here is CASSIGYSGAYNEQFF. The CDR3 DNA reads TGTGCCAGTAGTATAGGGTACAGCGGTGCCTACAATGAGCAGTTCTTC.

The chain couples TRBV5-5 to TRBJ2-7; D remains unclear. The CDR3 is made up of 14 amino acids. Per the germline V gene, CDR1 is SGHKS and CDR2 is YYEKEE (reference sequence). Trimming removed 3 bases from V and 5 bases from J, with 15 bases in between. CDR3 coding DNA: TGTGCCAGCAGCTCGGTGAATCCCGGACACGAGCAGTACTTC. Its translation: CASSSVNPGHEQYF.

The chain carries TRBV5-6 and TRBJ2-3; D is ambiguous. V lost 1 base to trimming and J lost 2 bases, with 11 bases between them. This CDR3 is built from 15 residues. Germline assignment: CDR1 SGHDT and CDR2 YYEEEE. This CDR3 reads CASSLRAGITDTQYF. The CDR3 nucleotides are TGTGCCAGCAGCTTGAGGGCAGGAATCACAGATACGCAGTATTTT.

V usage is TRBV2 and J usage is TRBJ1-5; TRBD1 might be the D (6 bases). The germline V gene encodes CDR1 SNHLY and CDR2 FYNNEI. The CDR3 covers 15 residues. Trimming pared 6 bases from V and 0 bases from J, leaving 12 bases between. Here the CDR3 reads CASSPGQSSNQPQHF. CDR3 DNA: TGTGCCAGCAGCCCAGGACAGTCTAGCAATCAGCCCCAGCATTTT. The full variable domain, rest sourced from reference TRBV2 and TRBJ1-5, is EPEVTQTPSHQVTQMGQEVILRCVPISNHLYFYWYRQILGQKVEFLVSFYNNEISEKSEIFDDQFSVERPDGSNFTLKIRSTKLEDSAMYFCASSPGQSSNQPQHFGDGTRLSIL.

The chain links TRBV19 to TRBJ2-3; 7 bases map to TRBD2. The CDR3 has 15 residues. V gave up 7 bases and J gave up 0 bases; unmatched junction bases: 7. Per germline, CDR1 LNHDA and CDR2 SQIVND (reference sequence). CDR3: CASKDRDYSTDTQYF. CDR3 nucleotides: TGTGCCAGTAAAGACCGGGACTACAGCACAGATACGCAGTATTTT.

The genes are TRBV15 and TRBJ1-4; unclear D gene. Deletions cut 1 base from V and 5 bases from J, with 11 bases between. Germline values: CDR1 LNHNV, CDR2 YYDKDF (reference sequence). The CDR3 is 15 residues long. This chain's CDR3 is CATSRGSSVNEKLFF. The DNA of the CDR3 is TGTGCCACCAGCAGAGGGTCCTCGGTAAATGAAAAACTGTTTTTT.

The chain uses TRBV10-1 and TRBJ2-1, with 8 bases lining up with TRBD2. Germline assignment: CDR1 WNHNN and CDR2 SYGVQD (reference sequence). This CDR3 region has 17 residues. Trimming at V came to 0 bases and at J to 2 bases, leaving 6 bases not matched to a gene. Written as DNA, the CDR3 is TGCGCCAGCAGTGAGTCGGTTATTAGCGGGGCCTACAATGAGCAGTTCTTC. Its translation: CASSESVISGAYNEQFF.

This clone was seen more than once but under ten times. The CDR3 DNA reads TGTGCCACCCTAGGGGGCTCGAACTATGGCTACACCTTC. Protein sequence: CATLGGSNYGYTF. The V call is TRBV10-3, the J call TRBJ1-2; 7 nucleotides match TRBD1. The germline V gene has CDR1 ENHRY and CDR2 SYGVKD. The CDR3 is made up of 13 amino acids. The V gene end was trimmed by 10 bases and the J gene end by 2 bases; junction bases not matched to a gene: 7.

DNA for the CDR3: TGTGCCAGCAGGACGGGGGTACTAGCTAGGACAGATACGCAGTATTTT. This encodes CASRTGVLARTDTQYF. The chain combines TRBV2 with TRBJ2-3; possible D gene TRBD2, 6 bases. Per germline, CDR1 SNHLY and CDR2 FYNNEI. The CDR3 is 16 amino acids. The V end was cut by 6 bases, the J end by 3 bases, with 19 bases between.

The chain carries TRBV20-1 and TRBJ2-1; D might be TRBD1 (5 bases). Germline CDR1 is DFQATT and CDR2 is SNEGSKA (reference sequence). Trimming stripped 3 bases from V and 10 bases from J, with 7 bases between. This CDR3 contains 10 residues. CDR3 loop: CSASWGEQFF. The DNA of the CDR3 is TGCAGTGCTAGTTGGGGCGAGCAGTTCTTC.

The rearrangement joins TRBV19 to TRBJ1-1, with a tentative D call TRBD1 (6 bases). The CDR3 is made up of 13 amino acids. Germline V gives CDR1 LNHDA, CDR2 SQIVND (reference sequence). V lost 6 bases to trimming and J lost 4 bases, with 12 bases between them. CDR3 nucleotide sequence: TGTGCCAGTAGATTAGGGGGGATCACTGAAGCTTTCTTT. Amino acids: CASRLGGITEAFF.

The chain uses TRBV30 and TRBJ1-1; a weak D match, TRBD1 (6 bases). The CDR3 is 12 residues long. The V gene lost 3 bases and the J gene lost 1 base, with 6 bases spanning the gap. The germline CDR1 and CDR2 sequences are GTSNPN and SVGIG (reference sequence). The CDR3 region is CAWRTGNTEAFF. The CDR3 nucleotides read TGTGCCTGGAGGACAGGGAACACTGAAGCTTTCTTT.

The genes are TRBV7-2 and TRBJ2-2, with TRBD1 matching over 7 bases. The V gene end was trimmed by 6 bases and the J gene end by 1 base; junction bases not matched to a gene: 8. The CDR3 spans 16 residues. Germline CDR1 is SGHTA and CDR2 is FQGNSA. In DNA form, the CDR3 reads TGTGCCAGCAGTTTAAGAGGGGGCTTGAACACCGGGGAGCTGTTTTTT. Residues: CASSLRGGLNTGELFF.

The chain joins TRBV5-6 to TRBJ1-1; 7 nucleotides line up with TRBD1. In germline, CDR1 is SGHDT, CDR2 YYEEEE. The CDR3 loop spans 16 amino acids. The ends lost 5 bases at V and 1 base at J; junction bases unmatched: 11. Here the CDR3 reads CASSRVPGQTNTEAFF. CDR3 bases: TGTGCCAGCAGTAGAGTCCCGGGACAGACGAACACTGAAGCTTTCTTT.

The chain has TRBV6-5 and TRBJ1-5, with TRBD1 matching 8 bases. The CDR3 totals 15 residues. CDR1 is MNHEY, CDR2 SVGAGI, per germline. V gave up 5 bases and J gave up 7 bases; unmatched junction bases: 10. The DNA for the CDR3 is TGTGCCAGCAGTATCAACGACAGGGGTGGCCAGCCCCAGCATTTT. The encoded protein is CASSINDRGGQPQHF.

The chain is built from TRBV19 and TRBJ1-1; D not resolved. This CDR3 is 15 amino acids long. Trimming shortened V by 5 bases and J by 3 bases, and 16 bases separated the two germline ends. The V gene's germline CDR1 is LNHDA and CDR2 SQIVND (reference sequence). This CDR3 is CASSAFWEVYTEAFF. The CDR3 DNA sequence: TGTGCCAGTAGTGCGTTTTGGGAAGTGTACACTGAAGCTTTCTTT.

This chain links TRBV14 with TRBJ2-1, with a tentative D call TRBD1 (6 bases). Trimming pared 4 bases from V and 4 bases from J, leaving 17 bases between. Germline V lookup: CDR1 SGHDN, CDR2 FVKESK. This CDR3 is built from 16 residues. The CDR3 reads CASSLQQGRVYNEQFF. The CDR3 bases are TGTGCCAGCAGCCTACAACAGGGAAGGGTATACAATGAGCAGTTCTTC.

The CDR3 sequence is CASSLRGSSEKLFF. DNA for the CDR3: TGCGCCAGCAGCTTACGAGGCTCCAGTGAAAAACTGTTTTTT. This chain connects TRBV5-1 to TRBJ1-4; unclear D gene. Germline loops: CDR1 SGHRS, CDR2 YFSETQ. V was pared by 2 bases and J by 7 bases, with 12 bases between. This CDR3 contains 14 residues.

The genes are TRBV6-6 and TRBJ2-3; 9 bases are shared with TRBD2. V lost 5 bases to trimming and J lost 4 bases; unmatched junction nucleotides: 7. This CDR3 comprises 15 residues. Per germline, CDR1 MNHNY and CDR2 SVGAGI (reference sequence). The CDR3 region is CASSLHSGGSDTQYF. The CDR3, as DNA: TGTGCCAGCAGTCTTCATAGCGGGGGCTCAGATACGCAGTATTTT.